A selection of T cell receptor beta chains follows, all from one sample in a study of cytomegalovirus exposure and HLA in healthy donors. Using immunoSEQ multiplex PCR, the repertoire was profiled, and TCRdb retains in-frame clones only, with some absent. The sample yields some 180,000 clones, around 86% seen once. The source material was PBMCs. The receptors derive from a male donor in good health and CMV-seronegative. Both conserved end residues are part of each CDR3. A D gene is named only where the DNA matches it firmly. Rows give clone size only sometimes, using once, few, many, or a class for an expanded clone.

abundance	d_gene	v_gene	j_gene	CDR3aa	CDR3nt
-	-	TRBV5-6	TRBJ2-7	CASSLELSTYEQYF	TGTGCCAGCAGCTTGGAACTATCTACCTACGAGCAGTACTTC
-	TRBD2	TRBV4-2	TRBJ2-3	CASSRTSGLGDPQYF	TGTGCCAGCAGCCGGACTAGCGGCCTCGGAGACCCGCAGTATTTT
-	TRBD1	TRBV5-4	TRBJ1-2	CASSPGQGGGVDGYTF	TGTGCCAGCAGCCCGGGACAGGGAGGGGGTGTCGATGGCTACACCTTC
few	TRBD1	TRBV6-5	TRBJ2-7	CASARTGISYEQYF	TGTGCCAGCGCGAGGACAGGGATCTCCTACGAGCAGTACTTC
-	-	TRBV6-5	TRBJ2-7	CASSEIFVYEQYF	TGTGCCAGCAGTGAGATTTTCGTTTACGAGCAGTACTTC
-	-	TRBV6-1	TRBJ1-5	CASSASSQPQHF	TGTGCCAGCAGTGCCTCTAGTCAGCCCCAGCATTTT
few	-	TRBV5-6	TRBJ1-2	CASSWWTEKYGYTF	TGTGCCAGCAGCTGGTGGACAGAGAAATATGGCTACACCTTC
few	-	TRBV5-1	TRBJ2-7	CASSLADTIYEQYF	TGCGCCAGCAGCTTGGCGGACACGATCTACGAGCAGTACTTC
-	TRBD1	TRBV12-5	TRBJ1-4	CASGLSTGTGFLKLFF	TGTGCTAGTGGTTTGTCAACCGGGACAGGGTTTTTAAAACTGTTTTTT
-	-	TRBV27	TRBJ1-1	CASTELPQGPNTEAFF	TGTGCCAGCACCGAACTCCCCCAGGGGCCGAACACTGAAGCTTTCTTT
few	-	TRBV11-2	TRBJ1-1	CASSSGGGWRAFF	TGTGCCAGCAGCTCCGGTGGGGGGTGGAGAGCTTTCTTT
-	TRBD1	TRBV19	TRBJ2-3	CASSIDRGRTDTQYF	TGTGCCAGTAGTATCGACAGGGGGCGCACGGATACGCAGTATTTT
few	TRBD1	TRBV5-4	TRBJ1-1	CASGEGGAYTEAFF	TGTGCCAGCGGGGAAGGGGGCGCGTACACTGAAGCTTTCTTT
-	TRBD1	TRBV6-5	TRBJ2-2	CASSLQGATGELFF	TGTGCCAGCAGTTTACAGGGGGCAACCGGGGAGCTGTTTTTT
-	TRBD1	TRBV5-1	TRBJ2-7	CASSPPRTGGYEQYF	TGCGCCAGCAGCCCGCCACGGACAGGGGGGTACGAGCAGTACTTC
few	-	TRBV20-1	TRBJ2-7	CSARGPYEQYF	TGCAGTGCTAGAGGGCCATACGAGCAGTACTTC
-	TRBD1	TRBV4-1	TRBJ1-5	CASSQDRGRGPNQPQHF	TGCGCCAGCAGCCAAGATAGGGGCAGGGGGCCGAATCAGCCCCAGCATTTT
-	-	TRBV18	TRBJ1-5	CASSPSREGTHQPQHF	TGTGCCAGCTCACCTTCCCGGGAGGGAACCCATCAGCCCCAGCATTTT
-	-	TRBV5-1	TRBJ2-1	CASSFAGGADYNEQFF	TGCGCCAGCAGCTTCGCGGGTGGTGCGGACTACAATGAGCAGTTCTTC
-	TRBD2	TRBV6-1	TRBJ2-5	CASSDRRGGPETQYF	TGTGCCAGCAGTGACCGGCGGGGGGGCCCGGAGACCCAGTACTTC
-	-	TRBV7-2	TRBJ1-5	CASSLWDINQPQHF	TGTGCCAGCAGCTTATGGGACATCAATCAGCCCCAGCATTTT
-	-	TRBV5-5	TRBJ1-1	CASSRGQKNTEAFF	TGTGCCAGCAGCCGGGGACAAAAGAACACTGAAGCTTTCTTT
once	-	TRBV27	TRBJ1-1	CASSPRQAGTEAFF	TGTGCCAGCAGTCCTCGACAGGCGGGCACTGAAGCTTTCTTT
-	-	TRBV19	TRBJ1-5	CASSISYGRDQPQHF	TGTGCCAGTAGTATCTCCTACGGGCGGGACCAGCCCCAGCATTTT
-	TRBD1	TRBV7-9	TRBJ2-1	CASSSREDRGLYNEQFF	TGTGCCAGCAGCTCCCGGGAGGACAGGGGTCTCTACAATGAGCAGTTCTTC
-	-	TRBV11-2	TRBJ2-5	CASSFGQETQYF	TGTGCCAGCAGCTTCGGCCAAGAGACCCAGTACTTC
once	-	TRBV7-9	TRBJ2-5	CASSKLRAGGRETQYF	TGTGCCAGCAGCAAATTACGCGCGGGTGGGCGAGAGACCCAGTACTTC
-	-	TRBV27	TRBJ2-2	CASSLGPSGELFF	TGTGCCAGCAGTTTAGGGCCATCCGGGGAGCTGTTTTTT
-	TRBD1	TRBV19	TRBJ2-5	CASSIGTGRGETQYF	TGTGCCAGTAGTATAGGGACAGGGCGAGGAGAGACCCAGTACTTC
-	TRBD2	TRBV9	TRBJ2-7	CASSGSGTSFYEQYF	TGTGCCAGCAGCGGGTCCGGGACTAGTTTTTACGAGCAGTACTTC
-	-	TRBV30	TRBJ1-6	CACSQGSSYNSPLHF	TGTGCCTGCTCACAGGGAAGCTCCTATAATTCACCCCTCCACTTT
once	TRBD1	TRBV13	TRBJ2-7	CASSSRTGSYEQYF	TGTGCCAGCAGCTCCCGGACAGGGTCCTACGAGCAGTACTTC
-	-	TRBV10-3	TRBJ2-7	CAIRTGLQIDHEQYF	TGTGCCATCAGGACGGGACTGCAAATCGACCACGAGCAGTACTTC
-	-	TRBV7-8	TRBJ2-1	CASSLARDTLGDEQFF	TGTGCCAGCAGCTTAGCGCGAGACACCCTAGGGGATGAGCAGTTCTTC
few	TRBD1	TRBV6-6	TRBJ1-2	CASMKAGGERLYGYTF	TGTGCCAGCATGAAGGCAGGGGGCGAACGGCTCTATGGCTACACCTTC
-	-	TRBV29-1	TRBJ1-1	CSVEPGDRAAAEAFF	TGCAGCGTTGAACCTGGAGACAGAGCCGCCGCTGAAGCTTTCTTT
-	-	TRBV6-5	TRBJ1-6	CATRGEDGLLTPLHF	TGTGCCACCCGGGGGGAGGACGGCCTTCTGACACCCCTCCACTTT
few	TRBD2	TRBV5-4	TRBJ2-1	CASSRGLAGGRNEQFF	TGTGCCAGCAGCAGGGGACTAGCGGGGGGGCGGAATGAGCAGTTCTTC
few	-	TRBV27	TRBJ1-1	CASGRDWGTEAFF	TGTGCCAGCGGCCGGGACTGGGGCACTGAAGCTTTCTTT
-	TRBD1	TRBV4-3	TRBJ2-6	CASSHAGGSGANGLTF	TGCGCCAGCAGCCATGCAGGGGGTTCTGGGGCCAACGGCCTGACTTTC
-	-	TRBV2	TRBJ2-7	CASRLNQPYEQYF	TGTGCCAGCAGACTAAACCAGCCCTACGAGCAGTACTTC
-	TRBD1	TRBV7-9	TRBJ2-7	CASSFGQGSSYEQYF	TGTGCCAGCAGCTTTGGACAGGGGAGCTCCTACGAGCAGTACTTC
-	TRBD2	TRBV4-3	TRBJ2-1	CASSHGGGAPNEQFF	TGCGCCAGCAGCCACGGCGGGGGGGCCCCCAATGAGCAGTTCTTC
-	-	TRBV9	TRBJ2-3	CASSVRLGADTQYF	TGTGCCAGCAGCGTGAGGCTAGGGGCCGATACGCAGTATTTT
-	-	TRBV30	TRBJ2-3	CAWSVPQATDTQYF	TGTGCCTGGAGTGTACCCCAGGCCACAGATACGCAGTATTTT
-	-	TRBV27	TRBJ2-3	CASSQHYKPPGPDTQYF	TGTGCCAGCAGTCAGCACTACAAGCCGCCAGGGCCAGATACGCAGTATTTT
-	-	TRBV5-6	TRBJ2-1	CASSSPLLRGRKDEQFF	TGTGCCAGCAGCTCCCCCCTTTTGCGGGGGCGAAAGGATGAGCAGTTCTTC
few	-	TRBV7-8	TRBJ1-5	CASSPGQYSNQPQHF	TGTGCCAGCAGCCCCGGACAGTATAGCAATCAGCCCCAGCATTTT
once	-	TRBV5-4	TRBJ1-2	CASSVNRVNYGYTF	TGTGCCAGCAGCGTAAACAGGGTCAACTATGGCTACACCTTC
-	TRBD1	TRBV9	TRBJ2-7	CASSVGTGSSYEQYF	TGTGCCAGCAGCGTAGGGACAGGGAGCTCCTACGAGCAGTACTTC
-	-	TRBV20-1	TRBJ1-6	CSARVGGLLHF	TGCAGTGCTAGAGTCGGGGGACTCCTCCACTTT
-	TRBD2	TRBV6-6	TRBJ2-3	CASSYGTSVSTDTQYF	TGTGCCAGCAGTTACGGGACTAGCGTAAGCACAGATACGCAGTATTTT
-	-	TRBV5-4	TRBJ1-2	CASSLGFGGYGYTF	TGTGCCAGCAGCTTGGGGTTCGGGGGCTATGGCTACACCTTC
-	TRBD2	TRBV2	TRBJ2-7	CASSPPRAGGPLEQYF	TGTGCCAGCAGCCCACCCAGAGCGGGGGGCCCCCTCGAGCAGTACTTC
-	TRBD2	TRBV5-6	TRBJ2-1	CASSPEGLAVDEQFF	TGTGCCAGCAGCCCTGAGGGACTAGCGGTAGATGAGCAGTTCTTC
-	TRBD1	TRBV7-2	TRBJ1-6	CASSIKVAGGYNSPLHF	TGTGCCAGCAGCATTAAGGTGGCAGGGGGCTATAATTCACCCCTCCACTTT
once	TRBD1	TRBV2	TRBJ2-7	CASTTDRGSYEQYF	TGTGCCAGCACCACGGACAGGGGATCCTACGAGCAGTACTTC
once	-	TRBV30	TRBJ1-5	CAWSQGGQPQHF	TGTGCCTGGAGTCAGGGTGGTCAGCCCCAGCATTTT
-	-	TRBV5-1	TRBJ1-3	CASSLQGDGNTIYF	TGCGCCAGCAGCCTACAGGGTGACGGAAACACCATATATTTT